Presented here are 20 T cell receptor delta chains from one specimen sequenced in a study of γδ T cells in repeated Plasmodium falciparum infection. Vgamma9/Vdelta2+ and Vdelta2-negative gammadelta T cells were flow-sorted from PBMC for bulk sequencing. TCRdb re-analyzed the multiplex PCR reads via CATT. The sample gives roughly 90,000 delta-chain clones, approximately 1.5% of which show up once; 8.5% to 10% is in the top ten. Sequencing used gamma-delta T cells from blood. These receptors came from a pool of human donors (malaria-infected and uninfected, not separated).

This clone was seen more than once but under ten times. This DNA translates differently at residue 10 from the TCRdb protein, which is that of a much larger clone; a read error is likely, and the protein shown is the DNA's own translation. The chain couples TRDV1 to TRDJ1; TRDD3 matches 10 bases. Germline matching of the DNA provided the J gene here, since TCRdb leaves it blank. Germline lookup yields CDR1 TSWWSYY and CDR2 QGS. V lost 7 bases, J lost 0 bases, and 29 bases stayed unmatched. The CDR3 has 23 residues. The CDR3 sequence is CALAGPSSTVYWGISPHTDKLIF. CDR3 sequence (DNA): TGTGCTCTTGCGGGGCCTTCCTCCACTGTCTACTGGGGGATTTCGCCCCACACCGATAAACTCATCTTT.

A few counts support this clone. The protein held in TCRdb is that of a much larger clone and does not match this DNA's translation at residue 12, likely because of a read error; the protein shown is translated from the DNA. This rearrangement joins TRDV1 to TRDJ1, with D possibly being TRDD2 (5 bases). TCRdb does not report a J gene; here it was assigned by matching the DNA to germline references. The CDR3 is 20 amino acids. In germline, CDR1 is TSWWSYY, CDR2 QGS. Trimming took 0 bases from V and 1 from J, leaving 24 bases between them. The DNA of the CDR3 is TGTGCTCTTGGGGAACTAATCCCTTCGGAGCGGGGTATGCTCACCGATAAACTCATCTTT. Protein sequence: CALGELIPSERGMLTDKLIF.

This clone occurred a few times. The likely explanation is a read error, given a far larger clone one base away. At the DNA level, this CDR3 is encoded by other sequences in the same sample as well. The gene calls are TRDV1 and TRDJ1; 7 bases are a match to TRDD3. The J gene, left out of TCRdb, was set here by checking the DNA against germline. The CDR3 runs to 25 residues. The junction had 35 bases not matched to a gene; V was cut back by 4 bases and J by 0 bases. The germline V gene encodes CDR1 TSWWSYY and CDR2 QGS. CDR3: CALGGRIPGLLLANWGRTYTDKLIF. The CDR3 DNA is TGTGCTCTTGGGGGACGAATACCCGGCCTTCTCCTGGCAAACTGGGGTAGGACGTACACCGATAAACTCATCTTT.

This clone was recorded many times. TCRdb attributes to this sequence the protein of a much larger clone, which differs from the DNA translation at residue 8; a read error is likely, and the protein displayed is translated from the DNA. The V and J genes are TRDV2 and TRDJ1; the match to TRDD3 covers 8 bases. The J gene, missing from TCRdb, was assigned here through DNA to germline matching. Germline trimming cut 0 bases from V and 0 bases from J; bases unmatched to any gene: 17. Germline CDR1 GEAIGNYY, CDR2 EKD. CDR3 size: 20 residues. The CDR3 protein is CACDTIRAMGDAIYTDKLIF. In nucleotides, the CDR3 is TGTGCCTGTGACACCATACGGGCTATGGGGGATGCAATTTACACCGATAAACTCATCTTT.

This clone was detected a few times. The protein in TCRdb stems from a much larger clone and differs at residue 13 from this DNA's translation, likely a read error; here the protein is translated from the DNA. The chain has TRDV1 and TRDJ1; D gene uncertain. No J gene was available from TCRdb, and it was assigned here by a germline match of the DNA. Looked up from germline, CDR1 is TSWWSYY and CDR2 is QGS. CDR3 length: 16 amino acids. This CDR3 reads CALGETRAAYTDRLIF. CDR3 bases: TGTGCTCTTGGGGAAACAAGGGCCGCGTACACCGATAGACTCATCTTT.

This clone was counted a few times. The protein recorded in TCRdb matches a much larger clone and deviates from this DNA's translation at residue 12, suggesting a read error; the protein here is obtained by translating the DNA. V and J are TRDV2 and TRDJ2; tentatively, D is TRDD3 (5 bases). TCRdb records no J gene; here it was assigned by comparing the DNA to germline. The CDR3 has 15 amino acids. CDR1 is GEAIGNYY, CDR2 EKD, per germline. CDR3 sequence: CACDTVGSMTARLFF. For the CDR3, the DNA is TGTGCCTGTGACACCGTGGGATCTATGACAGCACGACTCTTCTTT.

This clone occurred many times. It differs at one base from a far larger clone, so likely a read error. The sample carries other DNA sequences with the same CDR3. The gene calls are TRDV1 and TRDJ1; the D gene is possibly TRDD3 (6 bases). The CDR3 sequence is 16 residues long. Germline values: CDR1 TSWWSYY, CDR2 QGS. CDR3 sequence: CALGEPRIRMPDKLIF. CDR3 DNA: TGTGCTCTGGGGGAACCCCGGATCCGTATGCCCGATAAACTCATCTTT.

As concerns this clone: This DNA's translation differs at residue 10 from TCRdb's protein, which comes from a much larger clone; a read error is likely, and the protein shown is translated from the DNA. The chain couples TRDV2 to TRDJ1; tentative D call: TRDD3 (5 bases). The J gene, not given by TCRdb, was assigned here from a germline match of the nucleotide sequence. Germline values: CDR1 GEAIGNYY, CDR2 EKD. V was cut by 0 bases and J by 9 bases, with 19 bases left in between. The CDR3 totals 15 residues. CDR3 nucleotide sequence: TGTGCCTGTGACACCGGCCTGGGCCTCAAGCGACAACTCATCTTT. It translates to CACDTGLGLKRQLIF.

There are a few counts of this clone. A far larger clone is a single base away, which makes a read error likely. The same CDR3 is also encoded by other DNA sequences in this sample. J is TRDJ1 and V is TRDV2, with TRDD3 identical over 8 bases. TCRdb does not report a J gene; here it was assigned by matching the DNA to germline references. In germline, CDR1 is GEAIGNYY, CDR2 EKD. The CDR3 runs 16 residues. Trimming cost V 0 bases and J 5 bases; bases outside gene matches: 10. CDR3 region: CACDTSWGNSTDKLIF. CDR3 DNA sequence: TGTGCCTGTGACACCTCCTGGGGGAACTCCACTGATAAACTCATCTTT.

This clone occurred a few times. This sequence is one base from a far larger clone and is likely a read error. CDR3 DNA sequence: TGCGCTCTTGGGGAACGTTACTGGGGGTTTGTCCGTGTGGGCGATAAACTCATCTTT. Its translation is CALGERYWGFVRVGDKLIF. The chain uses TRDV1 and TRDJ1; 8 positions match TRDD3. TCRdb supplies no J gene; here it was assigned by aligning the nucleotide sequence to germline. The CDR3 runs 19 residues. Germline V CDR1 and CDR2: TSWWSYY, QGS.

This clone occurred many times. The chain links TRDV1 to TRDJ1; D may be TRDD3 (6 bases). The CDR3 consists of 20 residues. V lost 2 bases to trimming and J lost 0 bases, with 25 bases between them. The germline CDR1 and CDR2 sequences are TSWWSYY and QGS. CDR3 DNA: TGTGCTCTTGGGGAATTTCCCTCCGAAGAGGCTGGGGACTACACCGATAAACTCATCTTT. It codes for CALGEFPSEEAGDYTDKLIF.

With regard to this clone: The mismatch at residue 8 between this DNA's translation and the TCRdb protein of a much larger clone likely reflects a read error; the protein shown is translated from the DNA. The chain couples TRDV2 to TRDJ1, with D maybe TRDD3 (5 bases). Assignment of the J gene here rests on matching the DNA to germline, because TCRdb gives none. V lost 1 base to trimming and J lost 0 bases, with 20 bases between them. The CDR3 has 18 amino acids. CDR1 is GEAIGNYY, CDR2 EKD, per germline. The CDR3 sequence is CACDTSTSWAPYTDKLIF. As DNA, the CDR3 is TGTGCCTGTGACACATCTACGTCCTGGGCCCCGTACACCGATAAACTCATCTTT.

In this sample, this clone turned up a few times. One base separates it from a far larger clone, so it is likely a read error. The same CDR3 is also encoded by other DNA sequences in this sample. This chain uses TRDV1 with TRDJ1; a weak D match, TRDD2 (7 bases). The CDR3 length is 19 residues. The V gene's germline CDR1 is TSWWSYY and CDR2 QGS. Between the trimmed V and J ends, which lost 3 bases and 1 base, there was a span of 24 bases. CDR3 amino acids: CALGDDYTWGFLPTDKLIF. The CDR3 DNA follows: TGTGCTCTTGGGGATGATTATACGTGGGGGTTCCTACCCACCGATAAACTCATCTTT.

A remark on this clone: The protein TCRdb gives is from a much larger clone and does not agree with this DNA's translation at residue 11, likely a read error; the protein shown here comes from the DNA. This sequence joins TRDV2 and TRDJ3, with D possibly being TRDD3 (5 bases). TCRdb offers no J gene call, so here the DNA was matched to germline to obtain one. CDR1 is GEAIGNYY and CDR2 is EKD in the germline V gene. Trimming cost V 0 bases and J 5 bases, with 16 bases left between them. CDR3 size: 18 residues. This CDR3 is CACDTGMPFSRDTRQMFF. The DNA for the CDR3 is TGTGCCTGTGACACCGGGATGCCCTTTTCCCGGGACACCCGACAGATGTTTTTC.

This clone was observed a handful of times. A read error is likely here: a far larger clone is one base away. The sample has other DNA sequences that encode this CDR3 too. The chain combines TRDV3 with TRDJ1; 11 bases fit TRDD3. This CDR3 has 16 amino acids. Trimming at V came to 4 bases and at J to 0 bases, leaving 10 bases not matched to a gene. CDR1 TVYSNPD and CDR2 GDNSRS come from the germline V gene (reference sequence). Here the CDR3 reads CASDGGYAAYTDKLIF. The DNA of the CDR3 is TGTGCCTCCGATGGGGGATACGCGGCATACACCGATAAACTCATCTTT.

This clone occurred a few times. This DNA's translation differs at residue 5 from TCRdb's protein, which comes from a much larger clone; a read error is likely, and the protein shown is translated from the DNA. The rearrangement uses TRDV2 and TRDJ1, with 11 positions matching TRDD3. Assignment of the J gene here rests on matching the DNA to germline, because TCRdb gives none. In germline, CDR1 is GEAIGNYY, CDR2 EKD. The CDR3 is made up of 17 amino acids. Unmatched junction bases numbered 8, after V lost 3 bases and J lost 0 bases. CDR3 residues: CACDPLLGDKNTDKLIF. The CDR3 coding sequence is TGTGCCTGTGACCCCTTACTGGGGGATAAGAACACCGATAAACTCATCTTT.

For this clone: A read error is likely here: a far larger clone is one base away. Distinct nucleotide sequences in the sample also encode this CDR3. V is TRDV1 and J is TRDJ1; 13 bases fit TRDD3. The CDR3 sequence is 27 residues long. J gave up 0 bases and V 3 bases, and 34 bases lay outside the gene matches. Germline CDR1 TSWWSYY, CDR2 QGS. This CDR3 reads CALGEILRLGDTRIYGGLAVYTDKLIF. Written as DNA, the CDR3 is TGTGCTCTTGGGGAGATATTACGACTGGGGGATACGCGTATATACGGTGGCTTAGCGGTGTACACCGATAAACTCATCTTT.

This clone has a handful of counts. A far larger clone is just one base off, so this is likely a read error. This CDR3 is also generated by other DNA sequences in the sample. V and J are TRDV1 and TRDJ1; 10 bases line up with TRDD3. Per germline, CDR1 TSWWSYY and CDR2 QGS. The CDR3 runs to 17 residues. V dropped 9 bases and J dropped 0; count of bases not matched to a gene: 13. The CDR3 bases are TGTGCTCTCGGGCTTCCTGCGACTGGGGGATACACCGATAAACTCATCTTT. The encoded protein is CALGLPATGGYTDKLIF.

In its sample, this clone was seen many times. V is TRDV1 and J is TRDJ1, with 8 bases matching TRDD3. V was clipped by 2 bases and J by 0 bases; unmatched bases: 17. Germline CDR1 and CDR2: TSWWSYY and QGS. The CDR3 covers 20 residues. The DNA of the CDR3 is TGTGCTCTTGGGGAAAGGCCTGATTGGGGATACAAGGACCACACCGATAAACTCATCTTT. Translating it yields CALGERPDWGYKDHTDKLIF.

There are many counts of this clone. The rearrangement joins TRDV1 to TRDJ1; TRDD3 agrees at 11 bases. CDR3 size: 20 residues. CDR1 is TSWWSYY and CDR2 is QGS in the germline V gene. V was pared by 1 base and J by 3 bases, with 16 bases of the junction left unmatched. In DNA, the CDR3 is TGTGCTCTTGGGGAACCCCGGTTAAGGAAGTGGGGGATACGCCCCGATAAACTCATCTTT. The encoded protein is CALGEPRLRKWGIRPDKLIF.